Below, 20 T cell receptor beta chains from the same sample are listed, as sequenced in a study of CD8+CD57+ T cells in acquired aplastic anemia. Researchers used genomic DNA as the template to profile TCR beta VDJ and CDR3. TCRdb re-called the reads through MiXCR, storing one row per CDR3 protein. The table lists about 180,000 distinct CDR3 sequences, about half of them singletons. By flow cytometry, patients selected for sequencing had shown an expansion of CD8+CD57+ cells. Material for sequencing was sorted CD4+, CD8+, or CD8+CD57+ T cells (not recorded which) from PBMCs. The source of these receptors is a human donor with aplastic anemia.

V gene TRBV9 combines with J gene TRBJ1-2, with unresolved D. Trimming pared 3 bases from V and 6 bases from J, leaving 6 bases between. CDR1 is SGDLS, CDR2 YYNGEE, per germline. The CDR3 runs to 11 residues. The CDR3 DNA is TGTGCCAGCAGCGCCCCGGATGGCTACACCTTC. Encoded protein: CASSAPDGYTF.

The chain is built from TRBV5-5 and TRBJ2-3; 10 bases are a match to TRBD2. CDR1 is SGHKS and CDR2 is YYEKEE in the germline V gene (reference sequence). The V and J ends lost 1 base and 2 bases, in that order; junction bases with no gene match: 4. CDR3 length: 16 amino acids. For the CDR3, the DNA is TGTGCCAGCAGCTTGCGGCTAGCGGGGGCCACAGATACGCAGTATTTT. Protein: CASSLRLAGATDTQYF.

This clonotype showed up just once. A read error is possible here, since a much larger clone lies one base away. Because the CDR3's place on the DNA is in doubt, the DNA is left out and the CDR3 is given as listed by TCRdb. V and J are TRBV11-2 and TRBJ2-1; TRBD1, as called in the table, went unchecked against the DNA. A total of 18 residues make up the CDR3, ends included. Germline CDR1 SGHAT, CDR2 FQNNGV. CDR3 loop: CASSLETFGGGTYNEQSF.

This clonotype was recorded many times. This chain joins TRBV7-9 and TRBJ2-1, with 11 bases that match TRBD1. After removal of 3 bases from V and 7 bases from J, the junction contained 5 bases not matched to a gene. This CDR3 is built from 15 residues. Germline CDR1 is SEHNR and CDR2 is FQNEAQ (reference sequence). The CDR3 DNA reads TGTGCCAGCAGCTTTGGGACAGGGGGATCGAATGAGCAGTTCTTC. Its protein is CASSFGTGGSNEQFF.

V usage is TRBV19 and J usage is TRBJ1-6, with a weak D call TRBD1 (6 bases). CDR1 is LNHDA, CDR2 SQIVND, per germline (reference sequence). V lost 5 bases and J lost 9, with 14 bases in between. The CDR3 is made up of 14 amino acids. CDR3 amino acids: CASSLDRLLSPLHF. DNA of the CDR3: TGTGCCAGTAGTCTCGACAGGCTCCTTTCACCCCTCCACTTT.

This clonotype was counted ten times or more. V usage is TRBV2 and J usage is TRBJ1-1, with unresolved D. The length of the CDR3 is 13 residues. The V and J ends lost 10 bases and 1 base respectively, with 13 bases between them. CDR1 and CDR2 (germline): SNHLY, FYNNEI. CDR3 amino acids: CATGGIGNTEAFF. The CDR3 DNA follows: TGTGCCACTGGAGGGATAGGGAACACTGAAGCTTTCTTT.

This clonotype was counted once. V and J are TRBV14 and TRBJ2-5; D tentatively reads TRBD1 or TRBD2 (5 bases each). The length of the CDR3 is 17 residues. Germline loops: CDR1 SGHDN, CDR2 FVKESK. The V and J ends lost 2 bases and 1 base respectively, with 17 bases between them. The CDR3 here is CASSQLLGTKAQETQYF. DNA for the CDR3: TGTGCCAGCAGCCAACTTCTCGGGACCAAAGCCCAAGAGACCCAGTACTTC.

As regards this clonotype: A much larger clone lies a single base off, so this may be a read error. The chain joins TRBV6-4 to TRBJ2-7, with 10 nucleotides matching TRBD2. This CDR3 comprises 13 residues. With V trimmed by 6 bases and J by 7 bases, 6 bases remained unmatched. Germline lookup yields CDR1 MRHNA and CDR2 SNTAGT. CDR3 amino acids: CASRPSGGNEQYF. The CDR3 DNA reads as TGTGCCAGCAGACCTAGCGGGGGCAATGAGCAGTACTTC.

In the case of this clonotype: In this CDR3 the conserved last residue, phenylalanine or tryptophan, is missing, so a read error is likely. No DNA is shown, since the ends of the CDR3 on it are uncertain; the CDR3 is the one TCRdb lists. CDR3 protein: CASSPRTGD. The chain is built from TRBV18 and TRBJ1-4; the D call of TRBD1 is as the table states it, not checked on the DNA. Germline loops: CDR1 KGHSH, CDR2 LQKENI. With termini counted, the CDR3 has 9 amino acids.

The chain couples TRBV7-9 to TRBJ2-5; D is perhaps TRBD2 (5 bases). This CDR3 is built from 12 residues. Trimming left V 1 base short and J 10 bases short, with 10 bases between. Germline values: CDR1 SEHNR, CDR2 FQNEAQ (reference sequence). The CDR3 region is CASSLVGLDQYF. CDR3 nucleotides: TGTGCCAGCAGCTTAGTAGGACTTGACCAGTACTTC.

The chain recombines TRBV15 with TRBJ2-7; D not certain. The ends were cut back, 1 base at V and 4 bases at J, with 14 bases in the middle. CDR1 is LNHNV, CDR2 YYDKDF, per germline (reference sequence). The CDR3 has 15 amino acids. DNA of the CDR3: TGTGCCACCAGCAGAGCTGGTCAGGCAGTATACGAGCAGTACTTC. Residues: CATSRAGQAVYEQYF.

At least ten counts were recorded for this clonotype. The chain links TRBV9 to TRBJ2-7; no clear D gene. CDR3 length: 13 amino acids. V was shortened by 4 bases and J by 7 bases, with 15 bases between the two germline ends. Germline V gene sequence: CDR1 SGDLS, CDR2 YYNGEE. The CDR3 DNA sequence: TGTGCCAGCAGCCCCAGCTGGTTCGGGGAGCAGTACTTC. Its protein product is CASSPSWFGEQYF.

The CDR3 DNA follows: TGTGCCACCAGTCTGGGGCCTGGAAACACCATATATTTT. It translates to CATSLGPGNTIYF. The V gene is TRBV24-1, the J gene TRBJ1-3, with a possible D match to TRBD1 (5 bases). V was trimmed by 6 bases and J by 2 bases, leaving 7 bases between them. This CDR3 spans 13 amino acids. CDR1 is KGHDR, CDR2 SFDVKD, per germline.

This chain joins TRBV7-2 and TRBJ1-1; D is possibly TRBD1 (6 bases). Trimming removed 0 bases at V and 7 bases at J, with 6 bases between. The germline V gene encodes CDR1 SGHTA and CDR2 FQGNSA. CDR3 length: 12 amino acids. The CDR3 loop is CASSLATGEAFF. In DNA, the CDR3 is TGTGCCAGCAGCTTAGCGACAGGTGAAGCTTTCTTT.

A word on this clonotype: No conserved phenylalanine or tryptophan is present at the end of the CDR3, so a read error is the likely explanation. This sequence joins TRBV7-2 and TRBJ2-1; D is uncertain. CDR1 is SGHTA, CDR2 FQGNSA, per germline. V lost 1 base to trimming and J lost 8 bases, with 9 bases between them. The length of the CDR3 is 13 residues. The DNA for the CDR3 is TGTGCCAGCAGCTTAGGCGGCGAGTATGAGCAGTTCTCC. Encoded protein: CASSLGGEYEQFS.

This clonotype was counted ten times or more. The J gene is TRBJ1-1, the V gene TRBV10-2; D possibly corresponds to TRBD1 (6 bases). V gave up 3 bases and J gave up 4 bases, with 6 bases separating them. Germline CDR1 and CDR2: WSHSY and SAAADI. This CDR3 comprises 12 residues. Here the CDR3 DNA reads TGCGCCAGCAGTGACAGGGGCACTGAAGCTTTCTTT. This codes for CASSDRGTEAFF.

This clonotype was detected only once. The chain has TRBV20-1 and TRBJ2-2; D is ambiguous. Trimming removed 3 bases from V and 3 bases from J, with 8 bases in between. Per germline, CDR1 DFQATT and CDR2 SNEGSKA (reference sequence). The CDR3 has 13 amino acids. The CDR3 loop reads CSARLVDTGELFF. The DNA for the CDR3 is TGCAGTGCTAGGTTAGTGGACACCGGGGAGCTGTTTTTT.

The chain uses TRBV7-3 and TRBJ1-2; TRBD1 is a possible D gene (5 bases). This CDR3 is 16 amino acids long. Between the trimmed V and J ends, which lost 4 bases and 7 bases, there was a span of 22 bases. CDR1 SGHTA and CDR2 FQGTGA come from the germline V gene. CDR3 in amino acids: CASSSTQPKGPGGYTF. The CDR3 nucleotides read TGTGCCAGCAGCTCTACTCAACCCAAGGGACCTGGTGGCTACACCTTC. The whole variable domain, remainder taken from reference TRBV7-3 and TRBJ1-2, is GAGVSQTPSNKVTEKGKYVELRCDPISGHTALYWYRQSLGQGPEFLIYFQGTGAADDSGLPNDRFFAVRPEGSVSTLKIQRTERGDSAVYLCASSSTQPKGPGGYTFGSGTRLTVV.

This clonotype was observed many times. This chain links TRBV2 with TRBJ2-3; no firm D call. The CDR3 has 14 amino acids. V was trimmed by 7 bases and J by 4 bases, leaving 15 bases between them. Germline values: CDR1 SNHLY, CDR2 FYNNEI. CDR3 region: CASNPGPVADTQYF. The CDR3 region has the DNA TGTGCCAGCAATCCTGGACCAGTGGCAGATACGCAGTATTTT.

With respect to this clonotype: Being one base from a much bigger clone, this may be a read error. The rearrangement links TRBV5-7 to TRBJ2-1; D tentatively fits TRBD1 or TRBD2 (5 bases each). TRBV5-7 is marked as an open reading frame, function uncertain. The CDR3 has 13 amino acids. The CDR3 DNA reads as TGTGCCTGCAGCCCTACTAGGGGAGCCGAGCAGTTCTTC. Amino acid sequence: CACSPTRGAEQFF.